A single sample gave rise to the 20 T cell receptor beta chains below, sequenced in a study of T cell changes during pregnancy in multiple sclerosis. Produced via immunoSEQ multiplex PCR; TCRdb's table is partial and in-frame only. The sample includes some 100,000 clones, approximately 91% of them seen just once. Sequenced material: peripheral blood, taken in the second trimester of pregnancy. Source of these receptors: a female donor with multiple sclerosis, enrolled in a pregnancy study.

This chain uses TRBV27 with TRBJ2-7; TRBD2 aligns across 8 bases. From germline, CDR1 is MNHEY and CDR2 SMNVEV (reference sequence). CDR3 length: 13 amino acids. Trimming cost V 6 bases and J 5 bases; bases outside gene matches: 6. CDR3 DNA sequence: TGTGCCAGCAGCCACGGGGGGGCGGACGAGCAGTACTTC. This translates into CASSHGGADEQYF.

The chain joins TRBV5-1 to TRBJ2-3, with 7 positions matching TRBD1. Germline lookup yields CDR1 SGHRS and CDR2 YFSETQ. The CDR3 has 16 amino acids. The V and J ends lost 3 bases and 2 bases, in that order; junction bases with no gene match: 9. CDR3 bases: TGCGCCAGCAGCTCAACCACGGGACAGCACACAGATACGCAGTATTTT. Protein sequence: CASSSTTGQHTDTQYF. The variable domain in full, with the rest retrieved from reference TRBV5-1 and TRBJ2-3, is KAGVTQTPRYLIKTRGQQVTLSCSPISGHRSVSWYQQTPGQGLQFLFEYFSETQRNKGNFPGRFSGRQFSNSRSEMNVSTLELGDSALYLCASSSTTGQHTDTQYFGPGTRLTVL.

The J gene is TRBJ2-7, the V gene TRBV28, with D maybe TRBD1 (6 bases). The length of the CDR3 is 14 residues. V lost 5 bases and J 7 bases, leaving 18 bases between the germline ends. In germline, CDR1 is MDHEN, CDR2 SYDVKM. The CDR3 DNA is TGTGCCAGCAGTCCATCAGGGTTAAGGGGGGAGCAGTACTTC. This sequence encodes CASSPSGLRGEQYF.

The CDR3 reads CASSVALPGGGGDTQYF. Here the CDR3 DNA reads TGTGCCAGCAGCGTAGCTCTACCGGGAGGGGGGGGAGATACGCAGTATTTT. The rearrangement joins TRBV9 to TRBJ2-3; 8 bases map to TRBD2. Germline V gives CDR1 SGDLS, CDR2 YYNGEE. Trimming cost V 0 bases and J 5 bases; bases outside gene matches: 11. CDR3 length: 17 amino acids.

This sequence joins TRBV9 and TRBJ2-5; possibly TRBD1 for D (6 bases). V dropped 0 bases and J dropped 2 bases, with 14 bases sitting between them. This CDR3 contains 16 residues. The germline gives CDR1 SGDLS, CDR2 YYNGEE. CDR3 coding DNA: TGTGCCAGCAGCGTAGTCAGGGGACAAGCGCAAGAGACCCAGTACTTC. This encodes CASSVVRGQAQETQYF.

V is TRBV28 and J is TRBJ2-3; TRBD2 might be the D (6 bases). CDR1 is MDHEN, CDR2 SYDVKM, per germline. V dropped 0 bases and J dropped 0 bases, with 10 bases sitting between them. The CDR3 extends over 16 amino acids. The CDR3, as DNA: TGTGCCAGCAGTTTATGGGCGGGGTCTAGCACAGATACGCAGTATTTT. It translates to CASSLWAGSSTDTQYF.

The chain uses TRBV28 and TRBJ2-5; D is uncertain. Germline V gives CDR1 MDHEN, CDR2 SYDVKM. The CDR3 is made up of 14 amino acids. V lost 7 bases and J lost 2, with 14 bases in between. CDR3 protein: CASNRLVGQETQYF. The CDR3 coding sequence is TGTGCCAGCAATCGACTGGTCGGGCAAGAGACCCAGTACTTC. The full variable domain, its missing parts supplied by reference TRBV28 and TRBJ2-5, is DVKVTQSSRYLVKRTGEKVFLECVQDMDHENMFWYRQDPGLGLRLIYFSYDVKMKEKGDIPEGYSVSREKKERFSLILESASTNQTSMYLCASNRLVGQETQYFGPGTRLLVL.

Note on this clone: This same CDR3 is encoded by further DNA sequences in the sample. The chain couples TRBV6-1 to TRBJ2-7; D not resolved. The ends were cut back, 1 base at V and 3 bases at J, with 10 bases in the middle. The CDR3 loop spans 14 amino acids. CDR1 and CDR2 from the germline V gene are MNHNS and SASEGT. The CDR3 bases are TGTGCCAGCAGTGAAGGTGCAGGATTCTACGAGCAGTACTTC. Amino acids: CASSEGAGFYEQYF.

This chain's CDR3 is CASSPRTATGYGYTF. CDR3 nucleotides: TGTGCCAGCAGCCCCCGGACAGCCACAGGGTATGGCTACACCTTC. The gene calls are TRBV7-9 and TRBJ1-2; D is possibly TRBD1 (6 bases). From germline, CDR1 is SEHNR and CDR2 FQNEAQ (reference sequence). Deletions cut 5 bases from V and 5 bases from J, with 18 bases between. The CDR3 sequence is 15 residues long.

The gene calls are TRBV28 and TRBJ1-2; no firm D call. Trimming removed 4 bases at V and 5 bases at J, with 20 bases between. This CDR3 spans 16 amino acids. Per germline, CDR1 MDHEN and CDR2 SYDVKM. CDR3 coding DNA: TGTGCCAGCAGTTCGCCCGACACCCAGAACTGGTATGGCTACACCTTC. This encodes CASSSPDTQNWYGYTF.

V gene TRBV6-1 combines with J gene TRBJ2-1, with TRBD2 matching over 7 bases. The germline V gene has CDR1 MNHNS and CDR2 SASEGT. This CDR3 contains 15 residues. After removal of 5 bases from V and 6 bases from J, the junction contained 10 bases not matched to a gene. The CDR3 sequence is CASSTRGVWGNEQFF. The CDR3 nucleotides read TGTGCCAGCAGTACCCGGGGGGTGTGGGGCAATGAGCAGTTCTTC.

CDR3 bases: TGTGCCAGTAGTCGTGAACCTCATAGCAATCAGCCCCAGCATTTT. This codes for CASSREPHSNQPQHF. The chain combines TRBV5-4 with TRBJ1-5; D ambiguous. V was clipped by 8 bases and J by 0 bases, with 15 bases between them. The CDR3 runs 15 residues. Germline lookup yields CDR1 SGHNT and CDR2 YYREEE (reference sequence).

CDR3 sequence (DNA): TGTGCCTGGAGTAAGGGGGAGACAGGGCCCGTCTATGGCTACACCTTC. Protein product: CAWSKGETGPVYGYTF. The chain has TRBV30 and TRBJ1-2, with 7 bases lining up with TRBD1. This CDR3 has 16 residues. Trimming cost V 2 bases and J 4 bases; bases outside gene matches: 13. Germline CDR1 and CDR2: GTSNPN and SVGIG (reference sequence).

This chain connects TRBV7-9 to TRBJ1-1, with TRBD1 identical over 7 bases. The trim removed 5 bases at V and 0 bases at J, leaving 9 bases unmatched. There are 16 residues in the CDR3. CDR1 SEHNR and CDR2 FQNEAQ come from the germline V gene (reference sequence). The CDR3 protein is CASSPREGGLNTEAFF. The CDR3 DNA is TGTGCCAGCAGCCCCCGGGAAGGGGGCCTGAACACTGAAGCTTTCTTT.

The gene calls are TRBV7-9 and TRBJ2-5, with a weak D call TRBD2 (6 bases). CDR3 size: 13 residues. Germline V lookup: CDR1 SEHNR, CDR2 FQNEAQ (reference sequence). The V end was cut by 5 bases, the J end by 6 bases, with 13 bases between. CDR3 sequence reads: CASSQDYWKTQYF. In nucleotides, the CDR3 is TGTGCCAGCAGCCAGGACTACTGGAAGACCCAGTACTTC.

The chain combines TRBV18 with TRBJ1-2; 12 bases match TRBD1. The V gene's germline CDR1 is KGHSH and CDR2 LQKENI. V lost 0 bases and J lost 7; bases outside the gene matches: 6. The CDR3 length is 16 residues. Here the CDR3 reads CASSPPGQGARSGYTF. The CDR3 bases are TGTGCCAGCTCACCACCGGGACAGGGGGCAAGGAGTGGCTACACCTTC.

The chain has TRBV5-6 and TRBJ2-1; possible D gene TRBD2, 5 bases. The V end was cut by 4 bases, the J end by 5 bases, with 16 bases between. The germline CDR1 and CDR2 sequences are SGHDT and YYEEEE. The CDR3 consists of 15 residues. CDR3 residues: CASSATTRPHNEQFF. CDR3 sequence (DNA): TGTGCCAGCAGCGCGACTACCAGACCCCACAATGAGCAGTTCTTC. Complete variable domain (other parts from reference TRBV5-6 and TRBJ2-1): DAGVTQSPTHLIKTRGQQVTLRCSPKSGHDTVSWYQQALGQGPQFIFQYYEEEERQRGNFPDRFSGHQFPNYSSELNVNALLLGDSALYLCASSATTRPHNEQFFGPGTRLTVL.

The chain is built from TRBV27 and TRBJ1-6; no clear D gene. The CDR3 is made up of 14 amino acids. CDR1 is MNHEY and CDR2 is SMNVEV in the germline V gene (reference sequence). V lost 3 bases, J lost 6 bases, and 9 bases lay in between. The CDR3 reads CASSLEGSNSPLHF. CDR3 sequence (DNA): TGTGCCAGCAGTTTGGAGGGTAGTAATTCACCCCTCCACTTT.

The V gene is TRBV5-4, the J gene TRBJ1-1; D remains ambiguous. The CDR3 has 13 amino acids. V shed 4 bases and J shed 1 base, with 8 bases lying between them. The V gene's germline CDR1 is SGHNT and CDR2 YYREEE (reference sequence). The CDR3 here is CASSPEANTEAFF. CDR3 DNA sequence: TGTGCCAGCAGCCCCGAAGCGAACACTGAAGCTTTCTTT.

This clone appeared once. In the same sample, other DNA sequences code for this CDR3. The chain uses TRBV19 and TRBJ2-7, with 8 bases fitting TRBD1. This CDR3 comprises 14 residues. With V trimmed by 3 bases and J by 3 bases, 4 bases remained unmatched. Germline V CDR1 and CDR2: LNHDA, SQIVND (reference sequence). CDR3: CASSIAGQGYEQYF. The CDR3 nucleotides read TGTGCCAGTAGTATCGCCGGACAGGGCTACGAGCAGTACTTC. Based on the CDR3 plus reference TRBV19 and TRBJ2-7, the full variable domain is DGGITQSPKYLFRKEGQNVTLSCEQNLNHDAMYWYRQDPGQGLRLIYYSQIVNDFQKGDIAEGYSVSREKKESFPLTVTSAQKNPTAFYLCASSIAGQGYEQYFGPGTRLTVT.